This T cell receptor (beta chain) emerged from a study of glioma-infiltrating T cells after dendritic cell vaccination. Study details: Patients had newly diagnosed or recurrent glioblastoma and received dendritic cell vaccines. Dendritic cell vaccine was injected intradermally three times, biweekly. Autologous tumor lysate was loaded overnight onto monocyte-derived dendritic cells grown less than 8 days with IL-4 and GM-CSF.

Indicated time point: after dendritic cell vaccination, including at tumor progression/relapse. Trimming cost V 6 bases and J 11 bases; bases outside gene matches: 14. Germline CDR1 and CDR2: SNHLY and FYNNEI. The length of the CDR3 is 15 residues. The immunoSEQ assay amplified TCRB CDR3 from up to roughly 2 ug DNA. The assay was immunoSEQ multiplex PCR, and TCRdb's table has in-frame clones only and misses some. The data contain tens of thousands of clones, roughly four fifths of them singletons. The sequencing here drew on blood, taken after dendritic cell vaccination. This chain uses TRBV2 with TRBJ1-5; 9 bases align to TRBD1. The TCR was taken from a human donor with glioblastoma. CDR3 loop: CASSGMGTGLSAQHF. For the CDR3, the DNA is TGTGCCAGCAGCGGAATGGGGACAGGGTTAAGCGCCCAGCATTTT.